Listed below are T cell receptor beta chains from one sample, sequenced in a study of Ad26.COV2.S vaccination and SARS-CoV-2 variants. Some clones are missing from TCRdb's copy, which holds only in-frame ones; the method was immunoSEQ multiplex PCR. In the table there are approximately 97,000 clones, around three quarters of which are singletons. Sample: peripheral blood, taken after recovery from COVID-19. The receptors come from a human donor who had recovered from COVID-19. Both conserved end residues are part of each CDR3. The D gene is left open where the match is weak. Rows may omit the clone size; those that give it use once, few, many or a size class.

>TRBV2|NA|NA|TRBJ1-1
TGTGCCAGCAGTGAGCAGGGGCCGAACACTGAAGCTTTCTTT
CASSEQGPNTEAFF
>TRBV7-9|NA|NA|TRBJ2-1
TGTGCCAGCAGCCCCGGGAGAAGCTCCTACAATGAGCAGTTCTTC
CASSPGRSSYNEQFF
>TRBV29-1|NA|TRBD1|TRBJ1-2
TGCAGTTTTACAGGGGCGGAGGGTTACTATGGCTACACCTTC
CSFTGAEGYYGYTF
>TRBV19|NA|NA|TRBJ2-7
TGTGCCAGTAGTCTCACCGGGACGGTGGAATACGAGCAGTACTTC
CASSLTGTVEYEQYF
>TRBV7-2|NA|NA|TRBJ1-1
TGTGCCAGCAGTTGGACACCGAACACTGAAGCTTTCTTT
CASSWTPNTEAFF
>TRBV7-9|few|TRBD1|TRBJ1-4
TGTGCCAGCAGCGCAGGGACAGGTCGCGAAAAACTGTTTTTT
CASSAGTGREKLFF
>TRBV5-5|NA|NA|TRBJ2-1
TGTGCCAGCAGCCCAATGTTCCAGGGGAATGAGCAGTTCTTC
CASSPMFQGNEQFF
>TRBV5-6|NA|NA|TRBJ1-2
TGTGCCAGCAGCTTGGTGTATTATGGCGATGGCTACACCTTC
CASSLVYYGDGYTF
>TRBV12-3/TRBV12-4|NA|NA|TRBJ1-5
TGTGCCAGCGGAGACAATCAGCCCCAGCATTTT
CASGDNQPQHF
>TRBV30|NA|NA|TRBJ1-5
TGTGCCTGGAGTGCCCAGACAGGCAATCAGCCCCAGCATTTT
CAWSAQTGNQPQHF
>TRBV25-1|NA|NA|TRBJ1-4
TGTGCCAGCAGTCGAGTAAATGAAAAACTGTTTTTT
CASSRVNEKLFF
>TRBV28|NA|NA|TRBJ2-7
TGTGCCAGCAGTCGTGCAGGGTACGAGCAGTACTTC
CASSRAGYEQYF
>TRBV5-5|once|TRBD1|TRBJ2-3
TGTGCCAGCAGCTTGGGGACAGGGGGAGATACGCAGTATTTT
CASSLGTGGDTQYF
>TRBV27|few|NA|TRBJ2-7
TGTGCCAGCAGTTTAGTCCAGAGCGGTTACTACGAGCAGTACTTC
CASSLVQSGYYEQYF
>TRBV7-9|NA|NA|TRBJ1-4
TGTGCCAGCAGCCTAGCGCTTTTTGAAAAACTGTTTTTT
CASSLALFEKLFF
>TRBV5-1|NA|NA|TRBJ2-7
TGCGCCAGCAGCGTGGGGGAGTCTAACGAGCAGTACTTC
CASSVGESNEQYF
>TRBV6-6|few|TRBD2|TRBJ2-2
TGTGCCAGCAGTCAGACTAGCGGGGGTCCGAACACCGGGGAGCTGTTTTTT
CASSQTSGGPNTGELFF
>TRBV3-1/TRBV3-2|few|NA|TRBJ2-4
TGTGCCAGCAGCCAAGCCCCTTTGGGGGACATTCAGTACTTC
CASSQAPLGDIQYF
>TRBV20-1|NA|NA|TRBJ1-2
TGCAGTGCTAGTTTAAACCCATATGGCTACACCTTC
CSASLNPYGYTF
>TRBV5-1|NA|NA|TRBJ2-7
TGCGCCAGCAGTACCCGGCAGGGCCCCAACGAGCAGTACTTC
CASSTRQGPNEQYF
>TRBV5-1|NA|TRBD1|TRBJ2-6
TGCGCCAGCAGCAGAGTAAGGGGGCTCCGCTCTGGGGCCAACGTCCTGACTTTC
CASSRVRGLRSGANVLTF
>TRBV11-2|NA|NA|TRBJ2-7
TGTGCCAGCAGCTTAGATGGGACTCTCTACGAGCAGTACTTC
CASSLDGTLYEQYF
>TRBV24-1|NA|TRBD1|TRBJ2-5
TGTGCCACCAGTGATGTAGCGACAGGGTCGGTGGCAGGTGCCCAGTACTTC
CATSDVATGSVAGAQYF
>TRBV5-6|few|NA|TRBJ2-7
TGTGCCAGCAGCGACCTCCAGGGATACGAGCAGTACTTC
CASSDLQGYEQYF
>TRBV2|many|NA|TRBJ2-7
TGTGCCAGCAGTGAAGAGGCCTCCTACGAGCAGTACTTC
CASSEEASYEQYF
>TRBV7-2|NA|NA|TRBJ2-3
TGTGCCAGCAGCTTAGACACAGATACGCAGTATTTT
CASSLDTDTQYF
>TRBV5-1|NA|TRBD1|TRBJ2-5
TGCGCCAGCAGTACCGGGACAGTGCAAGAGACCCAGTACTTC
CASSTGTVQETQYF
>TRBV12-5|NA|TRBD1|TRBJ1-1
TGTGCTAGTGGTTATTGGTGGGACAGGGGTACTGAAGCTTTCTTT
CASGYWWDRGTEAFF
>TRBV6-1|NA|NA|TRBJ1-5
TGTGCCAGCAGTGAAGATTTTGGGCCGGCGGCTGGGTGGAATCAGCCCCAGCATTTT
CASSEDFGPAAGWNQPQHF
>TRBV24-1|NA|NA|TRBJ1-2
TGTGCCACCAGTGCCTCAGATGCCGTCGGCTACACCTTC
CATSASDAVGYTF
>TRBV2|NA|NA|TRBJ1-4
TGTGCCAGCAGTGTTGAGAGATACAGTGGCGAAAAACTGTTTTTT
CASSVERYSGEKLFF
>TRBV2|NA|NA|TRBJ1-1
TGTGCCAGCAGTTCATCATTATTGAACACTGAAGCTTTCTTT
CASSSSLLNTEAFF
>TRBV29-1|NA|TRBD2|TRBJ2-5
TGCAGCGTTGGTTTTAGCGGGGGACAAGAGACCCAGTACTTC
CSVGFSGGQETQYF
>TRBV9|NA|NA|TRBJ1-6
TGTGCCAGCAGCGTCACGGACAGCTCGAATTCACCCCTCCACTTT
CASSVTDSSNSPLHF
>TRBV15|NA|TRBD1|TRBJ2-7
TGTGCCACCAGCAGAGATCGGGACAGGAGCTACGAGCAGTACTTC
CATSRDRDRSYEQYF
>TRBV14|NA|NA|TRBJ2-1
TGTGCCAGCAGCCAAGATTGGCGGGAATCCTACAATGAGCAGTTCTTC
CASSQDWRESYNEQFF
>TRBV19|NA|TRBD1|TRBJ1-6
TGTGCCAGTAGCCGCACAGGGGGTGAGTCACCCCTCCACTTT
CASSRTGGESPLHF
>TRBV7-9|once|NA|TRBJ2-7
TGTGCCAGCAGCCCGACAGGATCTAGGCAGTACTTC
CASSPTGSRQYF